This TCR beta chain was captured by sequencing in a study of cytotoxic CD8 clonotypes in ibrutinib-treated CLL. Looking at the study overall: Sequencing produced an average of around 250,000 productive templates and approximately 90,000 productive rearrangements per sample.

Remarks on this clone: Its antigen is currently unknown.

Study-level results: Clonality rose at ibrutinib response, held steady in sustained remission, and fell toward baseline at progression. Higher circulating CD8+ T-cell counts strongly accompanied higher baseline clonality, above age-matched healthy donors.

Produced via immunoSEQ multiplex PCR; TCRdb's table is partial and in-frame only. The profile shows about 140,000 clones, 70% to 90% of them singletons. V lost 3 bases, J lost 4 bases, and 7 bases stayed unmatched. This CDR3 spans 15 amino acids. The germline gives CDR1 SGHVS, CDR2 FQNEAQ. This TCR derives from a human donor with chronic lymphocytic leukemia. This chain connects TRBV7-8 to TRBJ2-7; 9 bases line up with TRBD2. The sample here was PBMCs, taken after 36 months of ibrutinib treatment. Here the CDR3 reads CASSFPAGGIYEQYF. CDR3 DNA: TGTGCCAGCAGCTTTCCCGCGGGAGGGATATACGAGCAGTACTTC.